Each of the 20 T cell receptor beta chains below was sequenced from the same sample in a study of blood T cell repertoires in COVID-19. Generated by immunoSEQ multiplex PCR, the TCRdb table keeps only in-frame clones and is missing some. Here the sample spans 230,000 or so clones, 89% being singletons. Material: peripheral blood. These receptor sequences come from a middle-aged woman who had recovered from COVID-19.

V is TRBV6-1 and J is TRBJ2-7; 9 nucleotides line up with TRBD1. Germline V gene data show CDR1 as MNHNS and CDR2 as SASEGT. Germline trimming cut 2 bases from V and 4 bases from J; bases unmatched to any gene: 6. This CDR3 contains 15 residues. CDR3 sequence reads: CASSETGQGRYEQYF. The CDR3 DNA reads TGTGCCAGCAGTGAAACGGGACAGGGTCGGTACGAGCAGTACTTC.

The chain employs TRBV5-6 and TRBJ1-6, with TRBD1 as a possible D gene (5 bases). Germline CDR1 SGHDT, CDR2 YYEEEE. V lost 2 bases to trimming and J lost 10 bases, with 25 bases between them. This CDR3 has 18 residues. CDR3 DNA: TGTGCCAGCAGCTTACATGGGGTTTGGGGCCGGAAGAAGTCACCCCTCCACTTT. It translates to CASSLHGVWGRKKSPLHF.

The CDR3 DNA is TGTGCCGGCGGGCTAGCGGGAGTTATTGGCGGGGAGCTGTTTTTT. Translation gives CAGGLAGVIGGELFF. The chain couples TRBV5-4 to TRBJ2-2; 10 positions match TRBD2. The trim removed 10 bases at V and 7 bases at J, leaving 13 bases unmatched. The CDR3 is made up of 15 amino acids. Germline assignment: CDR1 SGHNT and CDR2 YYREEE (reference sequence).

The chain carries TRBV4-1 and TRBJ2-7; 8 bases align to TRBD1. Germline values: CDR1 MGHRA, CDR2 YSYEKL. V lost 4 bases, J lost 2 bases, and 4 bases stayed unmatched. This CDR3 region has 14 residues. The DNA for the CDR3 is TGCGCCAGCAGCCCCAGGACAGGGCCCTACGAGCAGTACTTC. Translating it yields CASSPRTGPYEQYF.

This rearrangement joins TRBV11-1 to TRBJ2-7, with TRBD2 matching over 9 bases. CDR1 is SGHAT, CDR2 FQDESV, per germline (reference sequence). Trimming took 4 bases from V and 3 from J; bases not matched to a gene: 7. The CDR3 sequence is 15 residues long. The CDR3 here is CASSSGAGGRYEQYF. DNA of the CDR3: TGTGCCAGCAGCTCCGGAGCGGGGGGCCGCTACGAGCAGTACTTC. Using reference TRBV11-1 and TRBJ2-7 for the parts outside the CDR3, the full variable domain is EAEVAQSPRYKITEKSQAVAFWCDPISGHATLYWYRQILGQGPELLVQFQDESVVDDSQLPKDRFSAERLKGVDSTLKIQPAELGDSAMYLCASSSGAGGRYEQYFGPGTRLTVT.

This chain links TRBV3-1 (or the pseudogene TRBV3-2) with TRBJ1-1; D might be TRBD1 (5 bases). CDR3 length equals 13 residues. CDR1 LGHDT and CDR2 YNNKEL come from the germline V gene (reference sequence). V was trimmed by 2 bases and J by 4 bases, leaving 8 bases between them. CDR3 amino acids: CASSQRGATEAFF. The CDR3 nucleotides read TGTGCCAGCAGCCAAAGGGGCGCCACTGAAGCTTTCTTT.

This chain links TRBV30 with TRBJ1-2; tentative D call: TRBD1 (5 bases). The germline V gene has CDR1 GTSNPN and CDR2 SVGIG (reference sequence). This CDR3 has 13 amino acids. The germline V and J ends were trimmed by 0 bases and 7 bases, with 12 bases remaining between them. CDR3 amino acids: CAWSVWGEGGYTF. The DNA of the CDR3 is TGTGCCTGGAGTGTCTGGGGGGAGGGTGGCTACACCTTC.

The chain links TRBV19 to TRBJ1-3; D gene uncertain. Germline CDR1 is LNHDA and CDR2 is SQIVND (reference sequence). Trimming took 7 bases from V and 4 from J, leaving 14 bases between them. CDR3 size: 14 residues. CDR3 nucleotide sequence: TGTGCCAGTAAAGAGGTCCCCCACGGAAACACCATATATTTT. It is translated as CASKEVPHGNTIYF.

This sequence joins TRBV5-4 and TRBJ1-2; D gene uncertain. V lost 4 bases and J lost 0, with 10 bases in between. The CDR3 loop spans 14 amino acids. Per germline, CDR1 SGHNT and CDR2 YYREEE (reference sequence). The CDR3 DNA sequence: TGTGCCAGCAGCCCGACTCAAGCTAACTATGGCTACACCTTC. Amino acid sequence: CASSPTQANYGYTF.

The chain combines TRBV10-3 with TRBJ1-1, with 9 bases lining up with TRBD1. This CDR3 has 13 residues. The V gene end was trimmed by 6 bases and the J gene end by 10 bases; junction bases not matched to a gene: 9. The germline gives CDR1 ENHRY, CDR2 SYGVKD. CDR3 residues: CAIRDRGNGIAFF. In DNA form, the CDR3 reads TGTGCCATCAGGGACAGGGGCAATGGAATAGCTTTCTTT.

The V call is TRBV18, the J call TRBJ2-2; 9 bases map to TRBD1. Germline values: CDR1 KGHSH, CDR2 LQKENI. Germline trimming cut 3 bases from V and 7 bases from J; bases unmatched to any gene: 6. The CDR3 has 15 residues. CDR3 DNA sequence: TGTGCCAGCTCACCTTGGACAGGGGAAGTCGGGGAGCTGTTTTTT. This encodes CASSPWTGEVGELFF.

The genes are TRBV7-8 and TRBJ2-2, with 9 nucleotides matching TRBD2. Germline V gene data show CDR1 as SGHVS and CDR2 as FQNEAQ. V shed 1 base and J 3 bases; nucleotides not matched to a gene: 6. This CDR3 spans 17 amino acids. The CDR3 loop reads CASSLVSGRMYTGELFF. The CDR3 region has the DNA TGTGCCAGCAGCTTAGTTAGCGGGAGAATGTACACCGGGGAGCTGTTTTTT.

This chain joins TRBV11-2 and TRBJ2-1, with 10 bases matching TRBD2. Germline CDR1 reads SGHAT; CDR2 reads FQNNGV. This CDR3 is built from 14 residues. The J segment lost 5 bases and the V segment lost 5 bases, leaving 3 bases of the junction unmatched. CDR3 in DNA: TGTGCCAGCAGCCTAGCGGGGGTAAACAATGAGCAGTTCTTC. Amino acid sequence: CASSLAGVNNEQFF.

The V and J genes are TRBV2 and TRBJ2-3; TRBD1 matches 8 bases. Germline lookup yields CDR1 SNHLY and CDR2 FYNNEI. The CDR3 totals 15 residues. Trimming took 1 base from V and 3 from J; bases not matched to a gene: 3. CDR3 bases: TGTGCCAGCAGTGAAGTCACAGGGGGGACAGATACGCAGTATTTT. Translation: CASSEVTGGTDTQYF.

V gene TRBV7-9 combines with J gene TRBJ2-1; TRBD2 matches at 11 bases. The CDR3 extends over 15 amino acids. V trimming: 6 bases; J trimming: 3 bases; junction bases outside the gene matches: 4. The V gene's germline CDR1 is SEHNR and CDR2 FQNEAQ (reference sequence). The CDR3 is CASRQGTSGYNEQFF. The CDR3 DNA reads as TGTGCCAGCAGGCAAGGGACTAGCGGCTACAATGAGCAGTTCTTC.

The rearrangement uses TRBV30 and TRBJ1-1; TRBD1 might be the D (6 bases). The ends were cut back, 2 bases at V and 5 bases at J, with 15 bases in the middle. The CDR3 is made up of 14 amino acids. CDR1 and CDR2 (germline): GTSNPN, SVGIG (reference sequence). In nucleotides, the CDR3 is TGTGCCTGGAGTAGACAGGTTACTATAACTGAAGCTTTCTTT. It codes for CAWSRQVTITEAFF.

The chain employs TRBV12-3 or TRBV12-4 and TRBJ1-1; 7 positions agree with TRBD1. The V gene end was trimmed by 5 bases and the J gene end by 4 bases; junction bases not matched to a gene: 4. This CDR3 spans 13 amino acids. CDR3 sequence reads: CASSVRGTTEAFF. CDR3 in DNA: TGTGCCAGCAGTGTCAGGGGGACCACTGAAGCTTTCTTT.

CDR3 nucleotide sequence: TGTGCCAGCTCACCAGGACAGGGGGGACGAGGAAACACCATATATTTT. It specifies CASSPGQGGRGNTIYF. The chain couples TRBV18 to TRBJ1-3, with 10 bases matching TRBD1. V dropped 2 bases and J dropped 4; count of bases not matched to a gene: 5. Looked up from germline, CDR1 is KGHSH and CDR2 is LQKENI. The CDR3 is 16 residues long.

The chain is built from TRBV3-1 (or the pseudogene TRBV3-2) and TRBJ1-2; 7 bases map to TRBD1. CDR1 LGHDT and CDR2 YNNKEL come from the germline V gene (reference sequence). The CDR3 covers 16 residues. The junction had 9 bases not matched to a gene; V was cut back by 2 bases and J by 3 bases. The CDR3 region is CASSQLDRTGDYGYTF. The CDR3 bases are TGTGCCAGCAGCCAACTGGACAGGACCGGCGACTATGGCTACACCTTC.

The chain carries TRBV7-9 and TRBJ2-1, with D maybe TRBD1 (6 bases). The germline V gene encodes CDR1 SEHNR and CDR2 FQNEAQ (reference sequence). V was trimmed by 4 bases and J by 0 bases, leaving 10 bases between them. This CDR3 is built from 15 residues. CDR3 amino acids: CASSSTGSSYNEQFF. CDR3 nucleotides: TGTGCCAGCAGCTCGACAGGTAGCTCCTACAATGAGCAGTTCTTC.